These T cell receptor beta chains were read from a single sample in a study of blood T cell repertoires in COVID-19. Sequenced by immunoSEQ multiplex PCR; TCRdb stores in-frame clones only, minus some. The repertoire has hundreds of thousands of clones, almost 90% of them found once; the top ten carry about 7%. The material sequenced was peripheral blood. Every receptor here comes from a woman aged 70-85 years with COVID-19, enrolled during active disease. Each CDR3 is given with its conserved first and last residue. The D gene is left open where the match is weak. Size values are once, few and many counts, or a class for expanded clones, and some rows have none.

clone_size	v_call	d_call	j_call	cdr3_aa	cdr3_nt
NA	TRBV19	TRBD1	TRBJ2-7	CASSPGTGSYEQYF	TGTGCCAGTAGCCCCGGGACAGGTAGCTACGAGCAGTACTTC
NA	TRBV6-2/TRBV6-3	NA	TRBJ2-6	CASSSDQSGANVLTF	TGTGCCAGCAGTTCCGATCAGTCTGGGGCCAACGTCCTGACTTTC
once	TRBV10-1	NA	TRBJ2-7	CASSTGAGGEQYF	TGCGCCAGCAGTACCGGGGCCGGAGGGGAGCAGTACTTC
NA	TRBV27	TRBD1	TRBJ2-5	CASANSGTGVAETQYF	TGTGCCAGCGCGAATTCCGGGACAGGGGTAGCAGAGACCCAGTACTTC
NA	TRBV19	NA	TRBJ1-2	CASSGAVGANYGYTF	TGTGCCAGTAGTGGGGCCGTCGGAGCTAACTATGGCTACACCTTC
NA	TRBV6-6	NA	TRBJ1-1	CASRTQPLNTEAFF	TGTGCCAGCAGAACCCAACCACTTAACACTGAAGCTTTCTTT
NA	TRBV28	NA	TRBJ1-3	CASSTRGSGNTIYF	TGTGCCAGCAGTACGCGGGGCTCTGGAAACACCATATATTTT
once	TRBV7-2	TRBD2	TRBJ2-1	CASSSPGLASDEQFF	TGTGCCAGCAGTTCACCGGGACTAGCTTCCGATGAGCAGTTCTTC
NA	TRBV5-6	NA	TRBJ1-1	CASSLQGKVRNTEAFF	TGTGCCAGCAGCTTACAGGGTAAAGTGAGAAACACTGAAGCTTTCTTT
NA	TRBV7-6	NA	TRBJ2-1	CASSYRAGVYNEQFF	TGTGCCAGCAGCTATAGGGCAGGGGTTTACAATGAGCAGTTCTTC
NA	TRBV21-1	NA	TRBJ1-4	CASSTRGEKLFF	TGTGCCAGCAGCACAAGGGGGGAAAAACTGTTTTTT
NA	TRBV29-1	TRBD1	TRBJ1-1	CSVAAGGTEAFF	TGCAGCGTTGCAGCAGGGGGAACTGAAGCTTTCTTT
NA	TRBV2	NA	TRBJ1-1	CASSENEWTEAFF	TGTGCCAGCAGTGAAAACGAGTGGACTGAAGCTTTCTTT
NA	TRBV29-1	NA	TRBJ2-3	CSVEAGWGTDTQYF	TGCAGCGTTGAGGCCGGGTGGGGCACAGATACGCAGTATTTT
NA	TRBV25-1	NA	TRBJ2-1	CASTTDRRTYNEQFF	TGTGCCAGCACGACCGACAGGCGCACCTACAATGAGCAGTTCTTC
NA	TRBV5-1	NA	TRBJ2-3	CASSRDNTDTQYF	TGCGCCAGCAGCCGAGACAACACAGATACGCAGTATTTT
NA	TRBV30	TRBD1	TRBJ1-5	CAWRGTGTSQPQHF	TGTGCCTGGAGGGGGACAGGGACAAGCCAGCCCCAGCATTTT
NA	TRBV5-4	TRBD1	TRBJ1-6	CASSLAGQGEPPLHF	TGTGCCAGCAGCTTGGCGGGACAGGGAGAACCACCCCTCCACTTT
NA	TRBV19	TRBD1	TRBJ2-7	CASSLDRGQVYEQYF	TGTGCCAGTAGTCTCGACAGGGGGCAAGTCTACGAGCAGTACTTC
few	TRBV4-3	TRBD1	TRBJ1-4	CASSQDHLGRTGHTTNEKLFF	TGCGCCAGCAGCCAAGATCATTTAGGCCGGACAGGGCATACAACTAATGAAAAACTGTTTTTT
NA	TRBV30	NA	TRBJ1-6	CAWGQPSSYNSPLHF	TGTGCCTGGGGACAGCCTAGCTCCTATAATTCACCCCTCCACTTT
NA	TRBV30	NA	TRBJ1-4	CAWGYRQGSNEKLFF	TGTGCCTGGGGCTACAGGCAGGGGTCTAATGAAAAACTGTTTTTT
NA	TRBV15	NA	TRBJ1-6	CATSPRGGPLANSPLHF	TGTGCCACCAGCCCCCGGGGAGGGCCCTTGGCGAATTCACCCCTCCACTTT
once	TRBV2	TRBD2	TRBJ2-2	CASSGSGGATGELFF	TGTGCCAGCAGTGGGAGCGGGGGGGCCACCGGGGAGCTGTTTTTT
NA	TRBV30	TRBD1	TRBJ2-3	CAWGQGVADTQYF	TGTGCCTGGGGACAGGGGGTGGCAGATACGCAGTATTTT
NA	TRBV24-1	TRBD2	TRBJ2-1	CATTIFGTSPMIALSYNEQFF	TGTGCCACCACCATATTCGGGACTAGTCCCATGATAGCTCTCTCCTACAATGAGCAGTTCTTC
NA	TRBV5-1	NA	TRBJ2-7	CASSGLQGSREQYF	TGCGCCAGCAGTGGGTTACAGGGATCGCGAGAGCAGTACTTC
NA	TRBV2	NA	TRBJ1-1	CASAPSGGASNTEAFF	TGTGCCAGCGCACCGTCGGGGGGCGCGTCGAACACTGAAGCTTTCTTT
NA	TRBV7-2	NA	TRBJ1-4	CASTSTPLMGLFF	TGTGCCAGCACTTCGACTCCCTTAATGGGACTGTTTTTT
NA	TRBV12-5	NA	TRBJ2-2	CASGPLGQLRGTGELFF	TGTGCTAGTGGCCCCTTAGGACAGCTCCGGGGCACCGGGGAGCTGTTTTTT
NA	TRBV4-3	TRBD1	TRBJ1-6	CASSQESGTVWSPLHF	TGCGCCAGCAGCCAAGAATCCGGGACAGTGTGGTCACCCCTCCACTTT
NA	TRBV24-1	NA	TRBJ2-7	CATSDPGRGGTYEQYF	TGTGCCACCAGTGATCCCGGGCGGGGTGGAACCTACGAGCAGTACTTC
NA	TRBV12-3/TRBV12-4	NA	TRBJ1-2	CASSLKGVGGYTF	TGTGCCAGCAGTTTGAAGGGGGTGGGTGGCTACACCTTC
NA	TRBV10-3	NA	TRBJ1-1	CAISESTVDEAFF	TGTGCCATCAGTGAGAGTACGGTAGATGAAGCTTTCTTT
NA	TRBV11-3	TRBD2	TRBJ2-3	CASSLITSGDPDTQYF	TGTGCCAGCAGCTTAATTACAAGCGGGGACCCAGATACGCAGTATTTT
NA	TRBV5-1	NA	TRBJ2-1	CASSSGQSSYNEQFF	TGCGCCAGCAGCTCCGGACAGAGCTCCTACAATGAGCAGTTCTTC
NA	TRBV24-1	NA	TRBJ1-5	CATSDKGVGPQHF	TGTGCCACCAGTGATAAAGGGGTAGGGCCCCAGCATTTT
NA	TRBV5-1	NA	TRBJ2-5	CASSPGAGETQYF	TGCGCCAGCAGCCCCGGGGCGGGGGAGACCCAGTACTTC
NA	TRBV5-1	TRBD1	TRBJ2-7	CASSLADRGPYEQYF	TGCGCCAGCAGCTTGGCAGACAGGGGGCCCTACGAGCAGTACTTC
NA	TRBV5-1	NA	TRBJ1-1	CASSTTTGNTEAFF	TGCGCCAGCAGCACTACAACAGGGAACACTGAAGCTTTCTTT
NA	TRBV9	NA	TRBJ2-5	CASNQEGRSQETQYF	TGTGCCAGCAACCAGGAGGGACGGTCCCAAGAGACCCAGTACTTC
NA	TRBV9	TRBD1	TRBJ1-3	CASSVASGQVSGNTIYF	TGTGCCAGCAGCGTAGCTTCGGGACAGGTATCCGGAAACACCATATATTTT
NA	TRBV5-6	NA	TRBJ1-4	CASSLAASEKLFF	TGTGCCAGCAGCTTGGCCGCGAGTGAAAAACTGTTTTTT
NA	TRBV28	NA	TRBJ1-1	CASSSQGLSTEAFF	TGTGCCAGCAGTTCGCAGGGTCTCAGCACTGAAGCTTTCTTT
NA	TRBV6-6	NA	TRBJ2-2	CASSGHAGNGELFF	TGTGCCAGCAGTGGCCACGCAGGGAATGGGGAGCTGTTTTTT
NA	TRBV9	NA	TRBJ2-5	CASSVTTGGAQETQYF	TGTGCCAGCAGCGTAACTACGGGGGGCGCCCAAGAGACCCAGTACTTC